Following are 22 T cell receptor beta chains from one sample sequenced in a study of blood T cell repertoires in COVID-19. The data were produced by immunoSEQ multiplex PCR, yet TCRdb's version contains in-frame clones alone and is incomplete. The sample holds about 110,000 clones, around 90% seen once. Sequenced: peripheral blood. The receptors here all came from a human donor in a cohort sampled during active COVID-19.

The chain couples TRBV19 to TRBJ2-1; TRBD2 agrees at 8 bases. Unmatched junction bases numbered 7, after V lost 7 bases and J lost 5 bases. The CDR3 runs to 14 residues. Per the germline V gene, CDR1 is LNHDA and CDR2 is SQIVND (reference sequence). The CDR3 reads CASKGLVKDNEQFF. In DNA form, the CDR3 reads TGTGCCAGTAAGGGACTAGTCAAGGACAATGAGCAGTTCTTC.

The chain employs TRBV7-9 and TRBJ2-5; TRBD1 agrees at 7 bases. The CDR3 contains 13 residues. V lost 1 base to trimming and J lost 6 bases; unmatched junction nucleotides: 2. Germline loops: CDR1 SEHNR, CDR2 FQNEAQ (reference sequence). The CDR3 DNA reads as TGTGCCAGCAGCTTAGAAGGGGGCCAGACCCAGTACTTC. Translating gives CASSLEGGQTQYF.

The chain is built from TRBV6-5 and TRBJ1-1; possible D gene TRBD1, 5 bases. The germline CDR1 and CDR2 sequences are MNHEY and SVGAGI. The CDR3 consists of 14 residues. Between the trimmed V and J ends, which lost 1 base and 3 bases, there was a span of 9 bases. In DNA, the CDR3 is TGTGCCAGCAGTTACTATGCAGGGTACACTGAAGCTTTCTTT. Its protein product is CASSYYAGYTEAFF.

This clone was observed a single time. This sample also contains other DNA sequences that code for the same CDR3. The chain carries TRBV4-2 and TRBJ2-1; TRBD2 matches at 9 bases. Germline CDR1 and CDR2: LGHNA and YNFKEQ. The CDR3 length is 15 residues. V lost 0 bases to trimming and J lost 5 bases; unmatched junction nucleotides: 2. The CDR3 DNA is TGTGCCAGCAGCCAAGAGACTAGCGGAAACAATGAGCAGTTCTTC. It specifies CASSQETSGNNEQFF.

The rearrangement links TRBV7-9 to TRBJ2-5; 7 bases fit TRBD2. The germline CDR1 and CDR2 sequences are SEHNR and FQNEAQ (reference sequence). V lost 0 bases to trimming and J lost 5 bases; unmatched junction nucleotides: 0. The CDR3 consists of 13 residues. For the CDR3, the DNA is TGTGCCAGCAGCTTAGCGGGAGGGGAGACCCAGTACTTC. Its translation is CASSLAGGETQYF.

The chain uses TRBV6-5 and TRBJ1-1; 9 bases match TRBD1. Germline V gene lookup returns CDR1 MNHEY and CDR2 SVGAGI. Trimming cost V 6 bases and J 10 bases; bases outside gene matches: 15. This CDR3 spans 15 amino acids. The CDR3 loop reads CASRRGDRDPYGAFF. CDR3 in DNA: TGTGCCAGCAGAAGGGGGGACAGGGATCCTTACGGAGCTTTCTTT.

The chain joins TRBV19 to TRBJ1-5; D ambiguous. Trimming removed 2 bases from V and 7 bases from J, with 18 bases in between. The CDR3 consists of 16 residues. Germline V gene lookup returns CDR1 LNHDA and CDR2 SQIVND (reference sequence). This CDR3 is CASSIKLVTEWQPQHF. The CDR3 coding sequence is TGTGCCAGTAGTATAAAATTGGTCACCGAGTGGCAGCCCCAGCATTTT. Combining the CDR3 with reference TRBV19 and TRBJ1-5 gives the whole variable domain DGGITQSPKYLFRKEGQNVTLSCEQNLNHDAMYWYRQDPGQGLRLIYYSQIVNDFQKGDIAEGYSVSREKKESFPLTVTSAQKNPTAFYLCASSIKLVTEWQPQHFGDGTRLSIL.

Concerning this clone itself: Relative to the germline gene, one junction end is altered; a read error may explain this. The rearrangement joins TRBV3-1 (or the pseudogene TRBV3-2) to TRBJ2-2; D remains ambiguous. CDR1 is LGHDT and CDR2 is YNNKEL in the germline V gene (reference sequence). This CDR3 has 13 amino acids. CDR3 DNA sequence: TGTGCCAGTCAGGCTTTGAACATCGGGGAGCTGTTTTTT. Translating it yields CASQALNIGELFF.

V usage is TRBV18 and J usage is TRBJ1-1, with D uncertain. Germline V CDR1 and CDR2: KGHSH, LQKENI. The V end was cut by 4 bases, the J end by 1 base, with 10 bases between. The CDR3 has 14 residues. The CDR3 region is CASSLAVENTEAFF. In DNA, the CDR3 is TGTGCCAGCTCACTAGCGGTCGAGAACACTGAAGCTTTCTTT.

This clone was counted once. The chain carries TRBV24-1 and TRBJ2-5; the D gene is possibly TRBD2 (6 bases). V was cut by 5 bases and J by 1 base, with 19 bases left in between. CDR3 length: 17 residues. The germline CDR1 and CDR2 sequences are KGHDR and SFDVKD. CDR3 sequence: CATSGVKGSGPQETQYF. The DNA of the CDR3 is TGTGCCACCAGTGGGGTTAAGGGTAGCGGCCCCCAAGAGACCCAGTACTTC.

This clone came up once. The chain joins TRBV10-2 to TRBJ1-1, with 7 nucleotides matching TRBD1. The CDR3 covers 14 residues. J lost 7 bases, V lost 6 bases, and 11 bases had no gene match. Germline loops: CDR1 WSHSY, CDR2 SAAADI. The CDR3 coding sequence is TGCGCCAGCAGCGTTGACAGGGTAGTTAATGAAGCTTTCTTT. Translated, it gives CASSVDRVVNEAFF.

This clone came up once. The chain links TRBV2 to TRBJ2-3, with D maybe TRBD2 (7 bases). V was clipped by 4 bases and J by 6 bases, with 11 bases between them. Looked up from germline, CDR1 is SNHLY and CDR2 is FYNNEI. This CDR3 has 13 amino acids. CDR3 DNA: TGTGCCAGCAGTGTGGGAGGGGGGGATACGCAGTATTTT. This gives the protein CASSVGGGDTQYF.

This chain joins TRBV12-3 or TRBV12-4 and TRBJ1-2, with TRBD1 matching over 7 bases. This CDR3 is 13 amino acids long. J was trimmed by 4 bases and V by 6 bases; bases with no gene match: 5. For the CDR3, the DNA is TGTGCCAGCAGCAGGGACAGCCCCTATGGCTACACCTTC. This gives the protein CASSRDSPYGYTF.

This chain connects TRBV7-3 to TRBJ2-4, with 7 bases aligning to TRBD1. Trimming took 5 bases from V and 9 from J; bases not matched to a gene: 10. The CDR3 has 14 amino acids. Germline V gene data show CDR1 as SGHTA and CDR2 as FQGTGA. The CDR3 loop is CASSPTGDQGIQYF. The CDR3 DNA follows: TGTGCCAGCAGCCCAACAGGGGATCAGGGCATTCAGTACTTC.

The sample holds one count of this clone. V gene TRBV5-6 combines with J gene TRBJ2-5; 10 bases agree with TRBD2. V was pared by 3 bases and J by 2 bases, with 4 bases of the junction left unmatched. The CDR3 is 15 residues long. The V gene's germline CDR1 is SGHDT and CDR2 YYEEEE. The CDR3 bases are TGTGCCAGCAGCTCAGATAGCGGGGGGCAAGAGACCCAGTACTTC. Its translation is CASSSDSGGQETQYF. The variable domain in full, with the rest retrieved from reference TRBV5-6 and TRBJ2-5, is DAGVTQSPTHLIKTRGQQVTLRCSPKSGHDTVSWYQQALGQGPQFIFQYYEEEERQRGNFPDRFSGHQFPNYSSELNVNALLLGDSALYLCASSSDSGGQETQYFGPGTRLLVL.

This clone was recorded once. The J gene is TRBJ2-1, the V gene TRBV18; 8 positions match TRBD2. From germline, CDR1 is KGHSH and CDR2 LQKENI. V dropped 4 bases and J dropped 3; count of bases not matched to a gene: 8. This CDR3 contains 16 residues. The CDR3 loop reads CASSLGTGTSYNEQFF. Here the CDR3 DNA reads TGTGCCAGCTCACTGGGAACCGGGACTAGCTACAATGAGCAGTTCTTC.

The chain recombines TRBV18 with TRBJ1-1, with 7 bases fitting TRBD1. Trimming took 4 bases from V and 1 from J; bases not matched to a gene: 12. Germline V lookup: CDR1 KGHSH, CDR2 LQKENI. The CDR3 extends over 17 amino acids. CDR3 residues: CASSLYRGSTANTEAFF. The CDR3 nucleotides are TGTGCCAGCTCACTTTACAGGGGCTCTACCGCGAACACTGAAGCTTTCTTT.

The chain employs TRBV2 and TRBJ2-7, with D possibly matching TRBD2 (5 bases). CDR3 length: 13 amino acids. V lost 7 bases to trimming and J lost 1 base, with 11 bases between them. Germline CDR1 SNHLY, CDR2 FYNNEI. The CDR3 here is CASMGDRSYEQYF. The DNA for the CDR3 is TGTGCCAGCATGGGAGACCGATCCTACGAGCAGTACTTC.

This chain joins TRBV7-2 and TRBJ2-2, with D unclear. V was clipped by 5 bases and J by 4 bases, with 8 bases between them. CDR3 length: 13 residues. Germline assignment: CDR1 SGHTA and CDR2 FQGNSA. The CDR3 sequence is CASSLPGTGELFF. CDR3 coding DNA: TGTGCCAGCAGCCTCCCCGGCACCGGGGAGCTGTTTTTT.

V gene TRBV5-1 combines with J gene TRBJ2-1; 10 bases are shared with TRBD1. Germline V gene data show CDR1 as SGHRS and CDR2 as YFSETQ. V lost 4 bases, J lost 2 bases, and 3 bases stayed unmatched. This CDR3 has 15 amino acids. The CDR3 sequence is CASSKGQGTYNEQFF. The CDR3 nucleotides read TGCGCCAGCAGCAAGGGACAGGGGACCTACAATGAGCAGTTCTTC.

V is TRBV20-1 and J is TRBJ2-3, with 15 bases fitting TRBD2. The CDR3 totals 16 residues. Trimming took 3 bases from V and 4 from J; bases not matched to a gene: 5. Germline V lookup: CDR1 DFQATT, CDR2 SNEGSKA (reference sequence). In DNA, the CDR3 is TGCAGTGCTAGTGGACTAGCGGGAGGGCCCTCAGATACGCAGTATTTT. Its translation: CSASGLAGGPSDTQYF.

This clone was picked up a small number of times. V and J are TRBV5-5 and TRBJ1-4; D is ambiguous. Germline CDR1 reads SGHKS; CDR2 reads YYEKEE (reference sequence). Deletions cut 2 bases from V and 4 bases from J, with 6 bases between. The CDR3 is 13 amino acids. CDR3 bases: TGTGCCAGCAGCTTTCAGTATAATGAAAAACTGTTTTTT. Its translation: CASSFQYNEKLFF.